This note documents a single T cell receptor beta chain sequence. Original processing notes: Reference gene primer amplification gave estimated nucleated cell counts. Assay used: immunoSEQ multiplex PCR; TCRdb lists only in-frame clones, some missing. The DNA was the basis for D and trimming; V, J and clone size are from that table. The sample shows more than 200,000 clones, about nine tenths of them seen only once. Germline assignment: CDR1 MDHEN and CDR2 SYDVKM. With 3 bases removed from V and 6 bases from J, the gap between germline ends came to 8 bases. There are 13 residues in the CDR3. The source of the sample is a study of blood T cell repertoires in COVID-19. Whole-study context: Spain, Italy and the United States supplied samples that represented acute and convalescent COVID-19.

The sequence derives from a woman between 55 and 75 years old with acute or convalescent COVID-19. The sequencing sample was made of peripheral blood. The genes are TRBV28 and TRBJ2-2, with D possibly matching TRBD2 (5 bases). This chain's CDR3 is CASSLPGAGELFF. In nucleotides, the CDR3 is TGTGCCAGCAGTTTGCCCGGGGCCGGGGAGCTGTTTTTT.